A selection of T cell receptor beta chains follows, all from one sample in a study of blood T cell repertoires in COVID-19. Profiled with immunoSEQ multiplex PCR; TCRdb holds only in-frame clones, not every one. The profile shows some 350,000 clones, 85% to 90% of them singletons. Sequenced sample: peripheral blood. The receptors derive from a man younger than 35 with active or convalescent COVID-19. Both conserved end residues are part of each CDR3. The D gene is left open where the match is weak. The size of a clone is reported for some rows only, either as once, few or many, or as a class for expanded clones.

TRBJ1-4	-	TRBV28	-	CASSFRYNEKLFF	TGTGCCAGCAGTTTCAGGTATAATGAAAAACTGTTTTTT
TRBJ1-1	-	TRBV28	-	CASSLWLRGGRENTEAFF	TGTGCCAGCAGTTTATGGTTGCGGGGGGGCAGGGAGAACACTGAAGCTTTCTTT
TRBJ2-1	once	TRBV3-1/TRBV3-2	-	CASSQDQGLQMEQFF	TGTGCCAGCAGCCAAGATCAGGGACTCCAAATGGAGCAGTTCTTC
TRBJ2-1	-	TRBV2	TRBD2	CASGAASGGNNEQFF	TGTGCCAGCGGGGCTGCTAGCGGGGGGAACAATGAGCAGTTCTTC
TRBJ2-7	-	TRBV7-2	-	CASSPDGSSYEQYF	TGTGCCAGCAGCCCCGACGGGAGCTCCTACGAGCAGTACTTC
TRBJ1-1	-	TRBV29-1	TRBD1	CSVDRGHEAFF	TGCAGCGTCGACAGGGGGCATGAAGCTTTCTTT
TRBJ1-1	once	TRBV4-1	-	CASSQEQGGRYGIPEAFF	TGCGCCAGCAGCCAAGAACAGGGCGGCCGGTATGGAATCCCTGAAGCTTTCTTT
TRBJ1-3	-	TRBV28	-	CASSVQSSGNTIYF	TGTGCCAGCAGCGTACAGAGCTCTGGAAACACCATATATTTT
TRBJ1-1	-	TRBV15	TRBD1	CATSRGAQRQGGRTEAFF	TGTGCCACCAGCAGAGGGGCCCAAAGACAGGGGGGTCGGACTGAAGCTTTCTTT
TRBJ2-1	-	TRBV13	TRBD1	CASSLGTGLKGQDEQFF	TGTGCCAGCAGCTTAGGGACAGGGTTGAAGGGTCAAGATGAGCAGTTCTTC
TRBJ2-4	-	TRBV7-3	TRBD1	CASSPTGQGRDIQYF	TGTGCCAGCAGCCCTACCGGACAGGGTAGAGACATTCAGTACTTC
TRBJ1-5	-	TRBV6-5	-	CASSTGNQPQHF	TGTGCCAGCAGCACAGGGAATCAGCCCCAGCATTTT
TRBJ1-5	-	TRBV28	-	CASSLSPYSNQPQHF	TGTGCCAGCAGTTTGTCACCCTATAGCAATCAGCCCCAGCATTTT
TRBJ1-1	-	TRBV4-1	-	CASSLPQGYTEAFF	TGCGCCAGCAGCCTTCCCCAGGGGTACACTGAAGCTTTCTTT
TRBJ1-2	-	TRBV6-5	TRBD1	CASSIDRVLYGYTF	TGTGCCAGCAGTATAGACAGGGTTTTATATGGCTACACCTTC
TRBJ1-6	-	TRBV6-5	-	CASIQGKRSPLHF	TGTGCCAGCATTCAGGGGAAGAGGTCACCCCTCCACTTT
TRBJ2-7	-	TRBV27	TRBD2	CASSITSGGYEQYF	TGTGCCAGCAGTATCACTAGCGGGGGCTACGAGCAGTACTTC
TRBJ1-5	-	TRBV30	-	CAWTSDSNQPQHF	TGTGCCTGGACTTCCGACAGTAATCAGCCCCAGCATTTT
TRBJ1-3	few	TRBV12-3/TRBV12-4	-	CASSSTGNTIYF	TGTGCCAGCAGTTCAACTGGAAACACCATATATTTT
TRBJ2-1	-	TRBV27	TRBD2	CASTYSGSSYNEQFF	TGTGCCAGCACCTATAGCGGGAGCTCCTACAATGAGCAGTTCTTC
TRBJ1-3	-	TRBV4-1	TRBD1	CASSQSGQGTSGNTIYF	TGCGCCAGCAGCCAAAGCGGACAGGGGACTTCTGGAAACACCATATATTTT
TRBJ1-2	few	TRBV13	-	CASSSGRRDVGKGYTF	TGTGCCAGCAGCTCCGGACGGAGGGACGTTGGGAAGGGCTACACCTTC
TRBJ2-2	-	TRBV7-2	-	CASSLRGSNTGELFF	TGTGCCAGCAGCTTACGCGGATCGAACACCGGGGAGCTGTTTTTT
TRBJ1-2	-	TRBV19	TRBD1	CASSIGGGRNYGYTF	TGTGCCAGTAGTATCGGAGGGGGCCGTAACTATGGCTACACCTTC
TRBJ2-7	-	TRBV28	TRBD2	CASSLWRRGRYEQYF	TGTGCCAGCAGTTTATGGAGGCGGGGGAGATACGAGCAGTACTTC
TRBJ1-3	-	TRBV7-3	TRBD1	CASSLLGQGAPGNTIYF	TGTGCCAGCAGCTTATTGGGACAGGGGGCACCTGGAAACACCATATATTTT
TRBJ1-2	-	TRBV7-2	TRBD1	CASSDRGNYGYTF	TGTGCCAGCAGCGACAGGGGGAACTATGGCTACACCTTC
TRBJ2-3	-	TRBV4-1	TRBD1	CASSQGQADTQYF	TGCGCCAGCAGCCAGGGACAGGCCGATACGCAGTATTTT
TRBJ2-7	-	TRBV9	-	CASSVQSGRHYEQYF	TGTGCCAGCAGCGTACAAAGCGGGCGTCACTACGAGCAGTACTTC
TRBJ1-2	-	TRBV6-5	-	CASSYSGQGKGYTF	TGTGCCAGCAGTTACTCGGGGCAGGGAAAGGGCTACACCTTC
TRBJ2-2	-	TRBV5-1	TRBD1	CASETGGLNTGELFF	TGCGCCAGCGAGACAGGGGGCCTGAACACCGGGGAGCTGTTTTTT
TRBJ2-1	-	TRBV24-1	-	CATSEDTGFGDEQFF	TGTGCCACCAGTGAGGATACAGGATTTGGCGATGAGCAGTTCTTC
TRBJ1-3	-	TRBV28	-	CASRTQVSGNTIYF	TGTGCCAGCAGAACACAGGTCTCTGGAAACACCATATATTTT
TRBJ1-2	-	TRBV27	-	CASGGGSLFGYTF	TGTGCCAGCGGGGGCGGCTCTTTATTTGGCTACACCTTC
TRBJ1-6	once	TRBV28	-	CASSLSRHRGGGGDSPLHF	TGTGCCAGCAGTTTAAGTCGGCATAGGGGGGGTGGAGGAGATTCACCCCTCCACTTT